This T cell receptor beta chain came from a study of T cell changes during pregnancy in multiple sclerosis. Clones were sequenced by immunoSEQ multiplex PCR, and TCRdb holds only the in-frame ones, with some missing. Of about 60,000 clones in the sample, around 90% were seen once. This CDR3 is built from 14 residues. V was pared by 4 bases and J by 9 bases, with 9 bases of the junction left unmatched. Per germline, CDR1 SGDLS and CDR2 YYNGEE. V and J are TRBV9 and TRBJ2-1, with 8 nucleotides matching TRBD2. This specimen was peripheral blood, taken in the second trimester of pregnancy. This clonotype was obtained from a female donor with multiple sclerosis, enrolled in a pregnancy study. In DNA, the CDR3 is TGTGCCAGCAGCTCCGGGGGGGCGATGAGTGAGCAGTTCTTC. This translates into CASSSGGAMSEQFF.